This T cell receptor (beta chain) was documented in a study of OX40 agonist ivuxolimab in advanced cancers. Points from the study as a whole: Partial responders treated at 0.1-3.0 mg/kg exhibited clonal expansion among the lowest measured.

Repertoires were generated with immunoSEQ multiplex PCR, while TCRdb's copy carries only in-frame clones and drops some. The repertoire holds under 90,000 clones, with 65% to 90% as singletons. Concerning this clone itself: No antigen is known for it.

CDR1 and CDR2 from the germline V gene are MNHEY and SVGAGI. V lost 6 bases and J lost 11; bases outside the gene matches: 7. CDR3 size: 12 residues. This clonotype was sampled from an adult with an advanced solid tumor such as melanoma, head and neck, liver or kidney cancer. Specimen: CD4+ or CD8+ T cells sorted from blood, collected in a trial of the OX40 agonist ivuxolimab. The rearrangement uses TRBV6-5 and TRBJ1-1; 9 nucleotides match TRBD1. The CDR3 DNA follows: TGTGCCAGCAGGCGGACAGGGGAGTTCGCTTTCTTT. Protein sequence: CASRRTGEFAFF.